This entry features one T cell receptor beta chain sequence. Its antigen is as yet unknown. Per the germline V gene, CDR1 is SGHNT and CDR2 is YYREEE (reference sequence). Trimming removed 4 bases from V and 0 bases from J, with 14 bases in between. The CDR3 covers 15 residues. Between roughly 18,000 and 1,100,000 sorted cells, with 10%, 30% or 50% RNA, yielded naive CD8 libraries. These data are taken from a study of molecular identifiers for immune sequencing clone quantification. Whole-study findings and limits: Clones carrying above 20 RNA copies accounted for over 98% of effector molecules, under 1% in naive cells. Highly expanded clone sizes could be underestimated through barcode sharing by identical TCR molecules.

TCRdb re-analysed the PCR reads in MiXCR, keeping a single row per CDR3 protein. Of some 93,000 distinct CDR3 sequences detected, under 25% appear once; the ten largest clones hold 1% to 1.2%. Sequenced: naive CD8+ T cells from blood, with Jurkat cell RNA spiked in. Subset in this sample: FACS-sorted CD8+CD4-CCR7+CD45RA+ naive T cells. This sequence was found in a human donor in good health. Some libraries in this study had Jurkat cell RNA spiked in. The chain uses TRBV5-4 and TRBJ2-7, with D maybe TRBD2 (6 bases). CDR3 in DNA: TGTGCCAGCAGCGGAGGGACGGGAAGCTCCTACGAGCAGTACTTC. It encodes CASSGGTGSSYEQYF.